This T cell receptor beta chain was observed in a study of T cell responses to AZD1222 COVID-19 vaccine. Profiling relied on immunoSEQ multiplex PCR, and the TCRdb table lists in-frame clones only, not all of them. This table holds roughly 150,000 clones, roughly 92% found once. The CDR3 runs 14 residues. V was clipped by 6 bases and J by 1 base, with 9 bases between them. CDR1 SNHLY and CDR2 FYNNEI come from the germline V gene. The receptor's source is an adult in good health. The specimen comprised peripheral blood, sampled on day 0 of AZD1222 vaccination. The gene calls are TRBV2 and TRBJ2-2, with D possibly TRBD1 on 5 matching bases. CDR3 loop: CASRRQLNTGELFF. The CDR3 DNA follows: TGTGCCAGCAGAAGACAGTTGAACACCGGGGAGCTGTTTTTT.